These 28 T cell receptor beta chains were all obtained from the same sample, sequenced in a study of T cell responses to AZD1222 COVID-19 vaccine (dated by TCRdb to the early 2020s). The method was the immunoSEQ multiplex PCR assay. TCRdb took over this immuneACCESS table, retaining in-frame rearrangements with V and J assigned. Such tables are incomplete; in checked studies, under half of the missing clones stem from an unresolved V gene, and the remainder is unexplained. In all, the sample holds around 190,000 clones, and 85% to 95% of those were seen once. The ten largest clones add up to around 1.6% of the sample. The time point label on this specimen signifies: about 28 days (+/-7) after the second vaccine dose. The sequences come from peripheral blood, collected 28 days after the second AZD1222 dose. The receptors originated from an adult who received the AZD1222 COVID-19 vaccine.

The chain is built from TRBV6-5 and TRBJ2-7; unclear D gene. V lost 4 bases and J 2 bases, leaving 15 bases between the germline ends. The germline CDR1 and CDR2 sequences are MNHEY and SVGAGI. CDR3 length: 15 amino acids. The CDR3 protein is CASSSTFGRTYEQYF. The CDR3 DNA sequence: TGTGCCAGCAGTTCAACCTTTGGACGCACCTACGAGCAGTACTTC.

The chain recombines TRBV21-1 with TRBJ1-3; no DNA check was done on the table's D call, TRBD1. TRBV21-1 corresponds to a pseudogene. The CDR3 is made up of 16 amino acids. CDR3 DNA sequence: TGTGCCAGCAGCAAAGCAGGACACCTCTCTGGAAACACCATATATTTT. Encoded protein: CASSKAGHLSGNTIYF.

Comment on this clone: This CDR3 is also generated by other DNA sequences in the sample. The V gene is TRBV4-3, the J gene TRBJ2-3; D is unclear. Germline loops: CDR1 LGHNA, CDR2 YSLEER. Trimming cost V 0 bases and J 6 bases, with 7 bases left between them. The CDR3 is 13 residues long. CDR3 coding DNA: TGCGCCAGCAGCCAAGAAAGGCGGGATACGCAGTATTTT. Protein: CASSQERRDTQYF.

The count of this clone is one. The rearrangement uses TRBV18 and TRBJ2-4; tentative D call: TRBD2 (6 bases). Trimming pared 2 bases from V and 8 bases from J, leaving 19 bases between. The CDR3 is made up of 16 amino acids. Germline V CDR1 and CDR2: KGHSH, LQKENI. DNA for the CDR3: TGTGCCAGCTCACCAGCGCGCAGCCCTGGCGGGGACATTCAGTACTTC. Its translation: CASSPARSPGGDIQYF.

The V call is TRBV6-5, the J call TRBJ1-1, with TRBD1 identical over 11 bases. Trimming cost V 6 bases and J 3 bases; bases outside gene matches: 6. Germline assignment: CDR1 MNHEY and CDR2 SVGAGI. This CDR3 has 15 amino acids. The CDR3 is CASSAGTGGYTEAFF. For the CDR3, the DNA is TGTGCCAGCAGCGCCGGGACAGGGGGATACACTGAAGCTTTCTTT.

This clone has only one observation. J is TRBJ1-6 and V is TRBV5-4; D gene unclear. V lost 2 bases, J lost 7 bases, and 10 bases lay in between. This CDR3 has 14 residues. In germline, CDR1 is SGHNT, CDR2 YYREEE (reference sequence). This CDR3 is CASSLGLGNSPLHF. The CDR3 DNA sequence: TGTGCCAGCAGCTTAGGCTTAGGGAATTCACCCCTCCACTTT.

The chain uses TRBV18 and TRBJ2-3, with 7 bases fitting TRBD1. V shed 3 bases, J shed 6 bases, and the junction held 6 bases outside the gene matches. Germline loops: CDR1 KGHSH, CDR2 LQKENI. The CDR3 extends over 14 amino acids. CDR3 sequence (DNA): TGTGCCAGCTCACCCAAGACAGGGATGGATACGCAGTATTTT. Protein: CASSPKTGMDTQYF.

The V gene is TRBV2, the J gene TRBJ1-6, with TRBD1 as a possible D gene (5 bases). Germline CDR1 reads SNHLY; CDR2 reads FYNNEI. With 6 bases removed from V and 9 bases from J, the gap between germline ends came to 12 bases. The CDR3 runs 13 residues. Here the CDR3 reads CASSPAGTSPLHF. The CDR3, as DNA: TGTGCCAGCAGCCCCGCAGGGACTTCACCCCTCCACTTT.

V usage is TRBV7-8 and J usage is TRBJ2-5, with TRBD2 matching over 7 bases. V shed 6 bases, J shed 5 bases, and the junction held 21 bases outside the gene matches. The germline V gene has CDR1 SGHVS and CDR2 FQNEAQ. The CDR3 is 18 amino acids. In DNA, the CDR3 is TGTGCCAGCAGGACGCGCGGGGGAAGCGGGAAGGCGTCCGAGACCCAGTACTTC. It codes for CASRTRGGSGKASETQYF.

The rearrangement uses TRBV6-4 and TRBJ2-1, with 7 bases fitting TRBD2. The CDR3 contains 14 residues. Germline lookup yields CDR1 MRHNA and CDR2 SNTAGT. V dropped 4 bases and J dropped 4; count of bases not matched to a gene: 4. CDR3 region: CASSGGEGYNEQFF. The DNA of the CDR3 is TGTGCCAGCAGTGGCGGGGAGGGATACAATGAGCAGTTCTTC.

CDR3 sequence reads: CASSLQGGLTDTQYF. Written as DNA, the CDR3 is TGCGCCAGCAGCCTACAGGGCGGACTCACAGATACGCAGTATTTT. This chain links TRBV5-1 with TRBJ2-3; D possibly corresponds to TRBD1 (6 bases). The germline V and J ends were trimmed by 4 bases and 2 bases, with 14 bases remaining between them. CDR3 length: 15 residues. The germline CDR1 and CDR2 sequences are SGHRS and YFSETQ.

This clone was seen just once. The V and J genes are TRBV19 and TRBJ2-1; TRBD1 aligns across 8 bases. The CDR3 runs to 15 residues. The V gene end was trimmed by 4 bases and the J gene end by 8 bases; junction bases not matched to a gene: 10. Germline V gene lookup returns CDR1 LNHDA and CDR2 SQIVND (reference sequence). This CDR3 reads CASSRVTGVGDEQFF. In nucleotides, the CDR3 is TGTGCCAGTAGTAGGGTGACAGGGGTTGGAGATGAGCAGTTCTTC.

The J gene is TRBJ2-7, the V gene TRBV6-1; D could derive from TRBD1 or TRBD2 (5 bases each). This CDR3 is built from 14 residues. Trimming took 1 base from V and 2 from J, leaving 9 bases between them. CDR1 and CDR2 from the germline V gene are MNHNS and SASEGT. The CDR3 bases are TGTGCCAGCAGTGAAGGGCAGGGAGCCTACGAGCAGTACTTC. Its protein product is CASSEGQGAYEQYF.

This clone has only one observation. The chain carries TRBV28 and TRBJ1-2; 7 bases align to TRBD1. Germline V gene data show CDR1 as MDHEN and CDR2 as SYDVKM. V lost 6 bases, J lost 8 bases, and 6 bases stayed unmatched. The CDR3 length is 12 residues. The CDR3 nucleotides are TGTGCCAGCAGCGACAGGGTGAAGGGCTACACCTTC. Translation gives CASSDRVKGYTF.

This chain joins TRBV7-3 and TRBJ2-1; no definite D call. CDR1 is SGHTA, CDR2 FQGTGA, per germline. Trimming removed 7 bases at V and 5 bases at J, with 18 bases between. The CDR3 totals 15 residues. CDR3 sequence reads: CASNRIGLPNNEQFF. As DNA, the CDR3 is TGTGCCAGCAACCGAATAGGGCTCCCCAACAATGAGCAGTTCTTC.

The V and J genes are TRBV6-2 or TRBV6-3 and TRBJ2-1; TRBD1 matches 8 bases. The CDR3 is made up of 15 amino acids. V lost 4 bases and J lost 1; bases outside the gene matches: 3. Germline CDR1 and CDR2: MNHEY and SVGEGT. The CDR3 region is CASSFNRGSYNEQFF. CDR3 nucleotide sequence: TGTGCCAGCAGTTTCAACAGGGGGTCCTACAATGAGCAGTTCTTC.

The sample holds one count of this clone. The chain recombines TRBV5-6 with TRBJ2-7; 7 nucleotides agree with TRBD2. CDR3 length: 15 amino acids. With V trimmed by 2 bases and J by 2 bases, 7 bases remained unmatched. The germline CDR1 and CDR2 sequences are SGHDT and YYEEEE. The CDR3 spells CASSFTTGGPYEQYF. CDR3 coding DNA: TGTGCCAGCAGCTTCACTACGGGAGGTCCCTACGAGCAGTACTTC.

DNA for the CDR3: TGTGCCAGCAGCCTCCGACTAGCCGCCTCAGAGACCCAGTACTTC. Its protein is CASSLRLAASETQYF. The chain is built from TRBV4-2 and TRBJ2-5; 7 positions agree with TRBD2. The CDR3 runs to 15 residues. The germline gives CDR1 LGHNA, CDR2 YNFKEQ. Unmatched junction bases numbered 9, after V lost 4 bases and J lost 4 bases.

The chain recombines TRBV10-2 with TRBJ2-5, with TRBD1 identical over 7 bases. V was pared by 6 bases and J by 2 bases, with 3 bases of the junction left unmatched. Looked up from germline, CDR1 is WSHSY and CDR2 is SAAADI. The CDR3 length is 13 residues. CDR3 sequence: CASSPGQQETQYF. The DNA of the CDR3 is TGCGCCAGCAGCCCGGGACAGCAAGAGACCCAGTACTTC.

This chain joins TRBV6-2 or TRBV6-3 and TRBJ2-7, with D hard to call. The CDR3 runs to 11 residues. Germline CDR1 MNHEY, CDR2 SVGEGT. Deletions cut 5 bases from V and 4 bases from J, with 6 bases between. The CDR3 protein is CASSPKYEQYF. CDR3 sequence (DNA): TGTGCCAGCAGTCCGAAATACGAGCAGTACTTC.

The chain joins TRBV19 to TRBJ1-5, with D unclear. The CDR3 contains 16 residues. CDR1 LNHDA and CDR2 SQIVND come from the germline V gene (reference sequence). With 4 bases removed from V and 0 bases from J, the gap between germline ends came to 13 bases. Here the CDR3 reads CASSTSFWDSNQPQHF. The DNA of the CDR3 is TGTGCCAGTAGTACCTCCTTTTGGGATAGCAATCAGCCCCAGCATTTT.

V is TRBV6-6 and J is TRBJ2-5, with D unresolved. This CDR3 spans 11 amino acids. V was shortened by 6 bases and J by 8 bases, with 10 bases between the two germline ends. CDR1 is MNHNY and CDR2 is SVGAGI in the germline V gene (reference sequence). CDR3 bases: TGTGCCAGCAGCCCCGCTGTTACCCAGTACTTC. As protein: CASSPAVTQYF.

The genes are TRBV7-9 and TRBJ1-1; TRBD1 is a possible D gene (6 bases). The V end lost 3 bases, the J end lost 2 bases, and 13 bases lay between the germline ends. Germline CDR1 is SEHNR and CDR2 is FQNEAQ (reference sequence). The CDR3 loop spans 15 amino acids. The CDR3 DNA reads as TGTGCCAGCAGCTTCGCCGAACAGGGCAACACTGAAGCTTTCTTT. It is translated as CASSFAEQGNTEAFF. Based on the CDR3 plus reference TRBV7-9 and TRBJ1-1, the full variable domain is DTGVSQNPRHKITKRGQNVTFRCDPISEHNRLYWYRQTLGQGPEFLTYFQNEAQLEKSRLLSDRFSAERPKGSFSTLEIQRTEQGDSAMYLCASSFAEQGNTEAFFGQGTRLTVV.

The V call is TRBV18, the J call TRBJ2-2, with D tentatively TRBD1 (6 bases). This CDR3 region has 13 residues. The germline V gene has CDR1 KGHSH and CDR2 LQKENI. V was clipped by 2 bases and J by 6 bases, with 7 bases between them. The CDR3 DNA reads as TGTGCCAGCTCACCAGCAGGGGCCGGGGAGCTGTTTTTT. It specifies CASSPAGAGELFF.

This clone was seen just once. In DNA, the CDR3 is TGTGCCAGCAGCTTGTCCGGGACCGTATACTCCTACGAGCAGTACTTC. It is translated as CASSLSGTVYSYEQYF. V usage is TRBV5-6 and J usage is TRBJ2-7; either TRBD1 or TRBD2 may fit D (5 bases each). Trimming pared 1 base from V and 0 bases from J, leaving 14 bases between. The CDR3 loop spans 16 amino acids. Looked up from germline, CDR1 is SGHDT and CDR2 is YYEEEE.

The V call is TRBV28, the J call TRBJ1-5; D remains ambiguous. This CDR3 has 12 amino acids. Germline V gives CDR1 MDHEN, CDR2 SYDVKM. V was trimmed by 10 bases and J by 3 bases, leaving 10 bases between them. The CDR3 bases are TGTGCCACCTTAGCCCTCAATCAGCCCCAGCATTTT. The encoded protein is CATLALNQPQHF.

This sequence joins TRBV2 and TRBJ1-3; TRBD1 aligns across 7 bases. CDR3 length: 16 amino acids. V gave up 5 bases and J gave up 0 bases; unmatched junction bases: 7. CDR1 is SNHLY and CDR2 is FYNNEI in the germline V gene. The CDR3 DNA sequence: TGTGCCAGCAGTAGGGACAGCCTCATCTCTGGAAACACCATATATTTT. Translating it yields CASSRDSLISGNTIYF.

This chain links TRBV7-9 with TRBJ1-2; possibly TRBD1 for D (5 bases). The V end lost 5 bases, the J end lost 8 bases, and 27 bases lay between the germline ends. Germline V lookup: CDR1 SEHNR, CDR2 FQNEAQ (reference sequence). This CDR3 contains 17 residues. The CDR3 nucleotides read TGTGCCAGCAGCCAATGGGGGGGTGACACCGAAACGCGGGGCTACACCTTC. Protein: CASSQWGGDTETRGYTF.